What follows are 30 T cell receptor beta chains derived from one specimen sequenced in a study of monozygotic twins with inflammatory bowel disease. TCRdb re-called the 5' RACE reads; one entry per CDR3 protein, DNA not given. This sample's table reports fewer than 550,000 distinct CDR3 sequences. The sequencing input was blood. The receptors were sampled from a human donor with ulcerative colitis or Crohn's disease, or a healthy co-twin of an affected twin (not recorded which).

CDR3 protein: CASSEGTGRENTEAFF. This chain connects TRBV2 to TRBJ1-1; the TCRdb D gene call, TRBD1, has no DNA to confirm it. The CDR3 is 16 residues long. Germline CDR1 reads SNHLY; CDR2 reads FYNNEI.

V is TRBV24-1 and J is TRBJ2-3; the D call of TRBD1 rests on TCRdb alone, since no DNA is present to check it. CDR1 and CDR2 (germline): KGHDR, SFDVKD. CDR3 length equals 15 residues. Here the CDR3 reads CATSDPRGSTDTQYF.

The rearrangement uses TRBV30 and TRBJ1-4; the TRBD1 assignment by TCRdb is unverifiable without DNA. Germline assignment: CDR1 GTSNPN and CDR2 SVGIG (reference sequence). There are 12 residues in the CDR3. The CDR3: CAWNQGGEKLFF.

This CDR3 is CASSPDNIGPQHF. V gene TRBV18 combines with J gene TRBJ1-5; the D gene TCRdb calls, TRBD1, cannot be checked with no DNA. Germline-derived CDR1 and CDR2 are KGHSH and LQKENI. This CDR3 spans 13 amino acids. The entire variable domain, with the rest obtained from reference TRBV18 and TRBJ1-5, is as follows: NAGVMQNPRHLVRRRGQEARLRCSPMKGHSHVYWYRQLPEEGLKFMVYLQKENIIDESGMPKERFSAEFPKEGPSILRIQQVVRGDSAAYFCASSPDNIGPQHFGDGTRLSIL.

The CDR3 is CASSFGGPNSPLHF. The chain couples TRBV12-3 or TRBV12-4 to TRBJ1-6; TCRdb gives TRBD1 as the D gene, but with no DNA this cannot be confirmed. CDR3 length: 14 amino acids.

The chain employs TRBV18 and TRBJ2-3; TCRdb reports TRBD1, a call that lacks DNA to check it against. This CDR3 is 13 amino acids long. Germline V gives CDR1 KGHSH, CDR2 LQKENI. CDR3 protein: CASSPGATDTQYF.

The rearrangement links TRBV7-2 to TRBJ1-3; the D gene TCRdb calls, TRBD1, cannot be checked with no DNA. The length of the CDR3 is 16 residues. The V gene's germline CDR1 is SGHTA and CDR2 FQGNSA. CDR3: CASSPDSSLSGNTIYF.

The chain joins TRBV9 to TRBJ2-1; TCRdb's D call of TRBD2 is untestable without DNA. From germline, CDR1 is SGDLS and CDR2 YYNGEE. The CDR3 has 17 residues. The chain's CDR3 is CASSVAGLAGGQNEQFF.

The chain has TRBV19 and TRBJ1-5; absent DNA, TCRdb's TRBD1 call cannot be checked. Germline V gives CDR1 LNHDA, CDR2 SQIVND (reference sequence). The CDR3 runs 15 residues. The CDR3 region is CASSSNRGRNQPQHF.

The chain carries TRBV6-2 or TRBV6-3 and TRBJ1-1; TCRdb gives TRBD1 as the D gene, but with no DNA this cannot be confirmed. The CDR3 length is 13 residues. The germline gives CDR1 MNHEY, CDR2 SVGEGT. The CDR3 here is CASSAHTNTEAFF.

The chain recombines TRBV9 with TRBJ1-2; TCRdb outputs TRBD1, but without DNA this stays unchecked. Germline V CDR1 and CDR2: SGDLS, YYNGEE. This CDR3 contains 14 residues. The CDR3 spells CASSAPEGTYGYTF. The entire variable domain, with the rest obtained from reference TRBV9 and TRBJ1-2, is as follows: DSGVTQTPKHLITATGQRVTLRCSPRSGDLSVYWYQQSLDQGLQFLIQYYNGEERAKGNILERFSAQQFPDLHSELNLSSLELGDSALYFCASSAPEGTYGYTFGSGTRLTVV.

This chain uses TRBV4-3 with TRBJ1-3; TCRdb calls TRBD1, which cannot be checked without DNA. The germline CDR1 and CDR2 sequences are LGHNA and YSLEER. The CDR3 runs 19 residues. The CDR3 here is CASSQDTPGQGPLGDTIYF.

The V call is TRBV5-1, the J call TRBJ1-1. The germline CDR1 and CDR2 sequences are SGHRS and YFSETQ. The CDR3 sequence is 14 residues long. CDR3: CASSEGLLNTEAFF.

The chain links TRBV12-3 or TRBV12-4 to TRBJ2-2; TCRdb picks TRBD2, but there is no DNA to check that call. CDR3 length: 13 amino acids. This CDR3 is CASGPRLTGELFF.

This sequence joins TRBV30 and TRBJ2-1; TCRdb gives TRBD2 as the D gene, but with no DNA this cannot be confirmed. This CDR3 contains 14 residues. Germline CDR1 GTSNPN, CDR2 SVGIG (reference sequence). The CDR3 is CAWKKRDRYNEQFF. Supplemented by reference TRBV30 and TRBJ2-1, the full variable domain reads SQTIHQWPATLVQPVGSPLSLECTVEGTSNPNLYWYRQAAGRGLQLLFYSVGIGQISSEVPQNLSASRPQDRQFILSSKKLLLSDSGFYLCAWKKRDRYNEQFFGPGTRLTVL.

The CDR3 is CASSALEEQFF. J is TRBJ2-1 and V is TRBV27; TCRdb reports TRBD2, a call that lacks DNA to check it against. The CDR3 consists of 11 residues. Per germline, CDR1 MNHEY and CDR2 SMNVEV (reference sequence).

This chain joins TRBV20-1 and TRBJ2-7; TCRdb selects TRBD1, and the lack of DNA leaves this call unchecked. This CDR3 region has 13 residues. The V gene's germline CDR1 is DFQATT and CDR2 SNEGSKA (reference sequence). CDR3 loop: CSARGVGAYEQYF.

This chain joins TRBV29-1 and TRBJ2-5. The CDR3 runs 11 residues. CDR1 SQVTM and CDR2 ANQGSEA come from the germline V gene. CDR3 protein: CSVPFVGTQYF. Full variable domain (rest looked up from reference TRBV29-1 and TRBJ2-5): SAVISQKPSRDICQRGTSLTIQCQVDSQVTMMFWYRQQPGQSLTLIATANQGSEATYESGFVIDKFPISRPNLTFSTLTVSNMSPEDSSIYLCSVPFVGTQYFGPGTRLLVL.

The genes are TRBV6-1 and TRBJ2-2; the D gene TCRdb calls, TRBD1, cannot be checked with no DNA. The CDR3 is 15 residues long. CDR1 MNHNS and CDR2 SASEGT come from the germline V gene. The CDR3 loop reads CASSSGTLNTGELFF.

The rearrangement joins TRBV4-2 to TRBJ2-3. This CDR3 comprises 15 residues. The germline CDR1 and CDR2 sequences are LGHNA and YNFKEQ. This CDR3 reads CASSQDPTSTDTQYF.

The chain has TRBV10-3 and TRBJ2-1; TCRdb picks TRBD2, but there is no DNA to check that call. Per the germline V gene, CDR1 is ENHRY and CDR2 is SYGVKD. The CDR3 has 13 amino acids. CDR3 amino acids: CAIQAGVNNEQFF.

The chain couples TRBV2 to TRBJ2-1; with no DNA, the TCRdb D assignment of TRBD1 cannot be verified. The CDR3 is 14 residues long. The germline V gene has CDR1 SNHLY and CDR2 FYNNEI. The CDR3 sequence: CASSATGGYNEQFF.

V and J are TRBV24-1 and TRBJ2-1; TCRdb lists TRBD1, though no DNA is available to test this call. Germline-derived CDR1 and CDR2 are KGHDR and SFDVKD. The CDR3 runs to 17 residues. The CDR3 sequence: CATSDTGPLSSYNEQFF.

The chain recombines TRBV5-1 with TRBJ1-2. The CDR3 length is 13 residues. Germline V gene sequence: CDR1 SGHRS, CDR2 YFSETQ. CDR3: CASSLDLAYGYTF.

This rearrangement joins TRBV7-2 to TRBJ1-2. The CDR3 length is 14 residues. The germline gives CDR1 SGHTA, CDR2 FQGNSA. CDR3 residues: CASSLVGRSYGYTF.

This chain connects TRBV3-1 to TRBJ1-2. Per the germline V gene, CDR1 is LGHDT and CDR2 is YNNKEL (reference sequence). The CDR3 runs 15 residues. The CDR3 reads CASSQRGAGNYGYTF.

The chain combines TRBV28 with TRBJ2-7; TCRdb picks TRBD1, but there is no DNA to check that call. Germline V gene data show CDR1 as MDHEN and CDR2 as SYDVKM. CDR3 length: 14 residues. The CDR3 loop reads CASSLPDRLYEQYF.

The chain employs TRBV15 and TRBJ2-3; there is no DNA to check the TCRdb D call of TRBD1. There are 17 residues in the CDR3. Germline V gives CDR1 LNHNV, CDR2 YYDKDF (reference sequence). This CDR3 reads CATSRDGGTTGTDTQYF.

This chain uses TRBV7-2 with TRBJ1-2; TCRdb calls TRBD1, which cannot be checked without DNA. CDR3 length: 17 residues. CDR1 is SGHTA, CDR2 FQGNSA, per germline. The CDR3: CASSLGPTVGRNYGYTF.

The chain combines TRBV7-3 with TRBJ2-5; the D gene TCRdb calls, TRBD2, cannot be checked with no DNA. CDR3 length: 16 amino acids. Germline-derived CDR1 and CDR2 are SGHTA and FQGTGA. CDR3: CASSLNAGGNGETQYF.